This T cell receptor beta chain originates from a study of T cells in narcolepsy. Study context: Donors had narcolepsy type 1 or type 2, or were healthy controls. Study conclusions and caveats: Same-patient CSF and blood CD4+ T cell clonotypes included HCRT-specific and TRIB2-specific autoreactive ones. Healthy controls reportedly lacked the autoreactive clonotypes serially found in patients' blood.

As to this clone: The antigen remains undetermined.

The V end was cut by 1 base, the J end by 4 bases, with 8 bases between. Germline CDR1 and CDR2: SGHDN and FVKESK. The CDR3 length is 14 residues. The assay was immunoSEQ multiplex PCR, and TCRdb's table has in-frame clones only and misses some. The sample comprises tens of thousands of clones, approximately 85% of which are singletons, and around 2.3% rests with the top ten. The chain employs TRBV14 and TRBJ2-1; TRBD1 is a possible D gene (5 bases). The clonotype was recovered from a human donor with narcolepsy. Sequences were obtained from CD45RA- memory CD4+ T cells from PBMCs. CDR3 sequence (DNA): TGTGCCAGCAGCCAAGGGGGCCCGTACAATGAGCAGTTCTTC. Residues: CASSQGGPYNEQFF. The full variable domain, in which reference TRBV14 and TRBJ2-1 provide the parts outside the CDR3, is EAGVTQFPSHSVIEKGQTVTLRCDPISGHDNLYWYRRVMGKEIKFLLHFVKESKQDESGMPNNRFLAERTGGTYSTLKVQPAELEDSGVYFCASSQGGPYNEQFFGPGTRLTVL.